Below, 20 T cell receptor beta chains from the same sample are listed, as sequenced in a study of CD8+ T cells in alopecia areata. Sequencing templates came from extracted RNA that was reverse transcribed into cDNA. Method: immunoSEQ multiplex PCR; TCRdb's copy keeps in-frame clones and lacks some. The data contain about 150,000 clones, under 60% of them singletons. The sample was CD4+ T cells sorted from blood, taken at week 0. The receptors stem from a human donor with alopecia areata.

V usage is TRBV5-1 and J usage is TRBJ2-1; a possible D gene is TRBD1 (6 bases). With 0 bases removed from V and 9 bases from J, the gap between germline ends came to 13 bases. This CDR3 has 14 residues. CDR1 SGHRS and CDR2 YFSETQ come from the germline V gene. CDR3 amino acids: CASSLGQGLGEQFF. In nucleotides, the CDR3 is TGCGCCAGCAGCTTGGGGCAGGGGTTGGGTGAGCAGTTCTTC. Looking up the rest from reference TRBV5-1 and TRBJ2-1 gives the full variable domain: KAGVTQTPRYLIKTRGQQVTLSCSPISGHRSVSWYQQTPGQGLQFLFEYFSETQRNKGNFPGRFSGRQFSNSRSEMNVSTLELGDSALYLCASSLGQGLGEQFFGPGTRLTVL.

The sample holds a few counts of this clone. This rearrangement joins TRBV29-1 to TRBJ1-2; TRBD1 agrees at 7 bases. The germline CDR1 and CDR2 sequences are SQVTM and ANQGSEA. CDR3 size: 13 residues. Trimming cost V 5 bases and J 2 bases; bases outside gene matches: 5. CDR3 amino acids: CSVTQGLNYGYTF. CDR3 sequence (DNA): TGCAGCGTTACACAGGGGCTAAACTATGGCTACACCTTC.

V gene TRBV4-2 combines with J gene TRBJ2-6; D could derive from TRBD1 or TRBD2 (5 bases each). V gave up 0 bases and J gave up 1 base, with 10 bases separating them. The CDR3 extends over 17 amino acids. In germline, CDR1 is LGHNA, CDR2 YNFKEQ. The CDR3 spells CASSQDRDGSGANVLTF. In nucleotides, the CDR3 is TGTGCCAGCAGCCAAGATCGGGACGGGTCTGGGGCCAACGTCCTGACTTTC.

The chain recombines TRBV15 with TRBJ1-1; D possibly corresponds to TRBD1 (5 bases). V dropped 0 bases and J dropped 8 bases, with 13 bases sitting between them. The germline V gene encodes CDR1 LNHNV and CDR2 YYDKDF (reference sequence). The CDR3 has 14 residues. The CDR3 reads CATSRDILGGEAFF. CDR3 coding DNA: TGTGCCACCAGCAGAGATATATTGGGGGGAGAAGCTTTCTTT.

The chain uses TRBV6-9 and TRBJ1-1, with no clear D. Germline V gives CDR1 MNHGY, CDR2 SVAAGI. The ends were cut back, 5 bases at V and 10 bases at J, with 14 bases in the middle. The CDR3 length is 12 residues. In DNA form, the CDR3 reads TGTGCCAGCAGTCCCGTAGAAGTGATAGCTTTCTTT. It codes for CASSPVEVIAFF.

J is TRBJ1-5 and V is TRBV29-1; no clear D. Trimming removed 7 bases from V and 11 bases from J, with 18 bases in between. The CDR3 consists of 12 residues. The germline CDR1 and CDR2 sequences are SQVTM and ANQGSEA. The CDR3 bases are TGCAGCGCGGGGATATCCTTTTCCACCCAGCATTTT. Translating it yields CSAGISFSTQHF.

This clone occurred a few times. The chain combines TRBV10-3 with TRBJ2-1; 7 bases are a match to TRBD1. V lost 3 bases to trimming and J lost 9 bases; unmatched junction nucleotides: 11. This CDR3 has 15 residues. Germline V gene sequence: CDR1 ENHRY, CDR2 SYGVKD. The CDR3 DNA reads TGTGCCATCAGTGAATCTAGACAGGGATATGGTGAGCAGTTCTTC. Encoded protein: CAISESRQGYGEQFF.

The chain recombines TRBV6-6 with TRBJ1-1, with TRBD1 identical over 7 bases. This CDR3 spans 14 amino acids. Trimming at V came to 5 bases and at J to 3 bases, leaving 6 bases not matched to a gene. Germline V lookup: CDR1 MNHNY, CDR2 SVGAGI (reference sequence). The DNA for the CDR3 is TGTGCCAGCAGTCGACAGGGATATTACACTGAAGCTTTCTTT. This encodes CASSRQGYYTEAFF.

This chain uses TRBV18 with TRBJ1-1; D uncertain. V lost 3 bases to trimming and J lost 1 base, with 12 bases between them. Looked up from germline, CDR1 is KGHSH and CDR2 is LQKENI. The CDR3 spans 15 residues. DNA for the CDR3: TGTGCCAGCTCACCTCGGGATGCGCCGAACACTGAAGCTTTCTTT. Its translation: CASSPRDAPNTEAFF.

The chain recombines TRBV2 with TRBJ2-5; 7 positions match TRBD1. CDR3 length equals 17 residues. V trimming: 6 bases; J trimming: 6 bases; junction bases outside the gene matches: 19. Germline-derived CDR1 and CDR2 are SNHLY and FYNNEI. For the CDR3, the DNA is TGTGCCAGCAGCCAGAATCCGTCGACAGGGAAACGGCAGACCCAGTACTTC. Translation: CASSQNPSTGKRQTQYF.

The CDR3 sequence: CASSPGPRGAQETQYF. CDR3 nucleotide sequence: TGTGCCAGCAGCCCAGGTCCTAGGGGGGCACAAGAGACCCAGTACTTC. The chain carries TRBV5-6 and TRBJ2-5; D possibly matches TRBD1 or TRBD2 (6 bases each). Germline lookup yields CDR1 SGHDT and CDR2 YYEEEE. This CDR3 region has 16 residues. V dropped 4 bases and J dropped 2 bases, with 18 bases sitting between them.

The chain uses TRBV23-1 and TRBJ2-4, with D uncertain. TRBV23-1 is placed among ORFs of uncertain function. The CDR3 length is 15 residues. Trimming cost V 1 base and J 0 bases, with 7 bases left between them. In DNA, the CDR3 is TGCGCCAGCAGTCAATTGGATAAAGCCAAAAACATTCAGTACTTC. Protein product: CASSQLDKAKNIQYF.

The chain couples TRBV30 to TRBJ1-1; 8 bases agree with TRBD1. Germline trimming cut 2 bases from V and 5 bases from J; bases unmatched to any gene: 7. The germline V gene has CDR1 GTSNPN and CDR2 SVGIG (reference sequence). The CDR3 covers 14 residues. The CDR3 sequence is CAWSPYRGRTEAFF. The CDR3 DNA sequence: TGTGCCTGGAGTCCCTACAGGGGGAGAACTGAAGCTTTCTTT.

This chain connects TRBV30 to TRBJ1-3; no clear D. V lost 0 bases and J lost 4, with 4 bases in between. The length of the CDR3 is 12 residues. CDR1 and CDR2 (germline): GTSNPN, SVGIG (reference sequence). CDR3 in amino acids: CAWSVPGNTIYF. DNA for the CDR3: TGTGCCTGGAGTGTACCCGGAAACACCATATATTTT.

The rearrangement links TRBV29-1 to TRBJ1-2, with a possible D match to TRBD1 (6 bases). Trimming pared 6 bases from V and 8 bases from J, leaving 22 bases between. CDR3 length equals 14 residues. CDR1 is SQVTM and CDR2 is ANQGSEA in the germline V gene. CDR3 bases: TGCAGCGTACGCAGCACGACAGGCGAGGGGGGCTACACCTTC. Encoded protein: CSVRSTTGEGGYTF.

V is TRBV29-1 and J is TRBJ1-1; 7 positions match TRBD1. The CDR3 runs 13 residues. J was trimmed by 1 base and V by 7 bases; bases with no gene match: 6. Germline assignment: CDR1 SQVTM and CDR2 ANQGSEA. Here the CDR3 DNA reads TGCAGCGCGGCGGGACAGCAGAACACTGAAGCTTTCTTT. This sequence encodes CSAAGQQNTEAFF.

V usage is TRBV9 and J usage is TRBJ2-7; D may be TRBD1 or TRBD2 (5 bases each). V lost 4 bases and J 2 bases, leaving 13 bases between the germline ends. Germline V gene sequence: CDR1 SGDLS, CDR2 YYNGEE. The CDR3 is 14 residues long. CDR3 loop: CASSYGTRTYEQYF. CDR3 nucleotides: TGTGCCAGCAGCTACGGGACCAGGACCTACGAGCAGTACTTC.

In its sample, this clone was seen a few times. This sequence joins TRBV27 and TRBJ1-2; a weak D match, TRBD1 (5 bases). The CDR3 sequence is 13 residues long. V was shortened by 5 bases and J by 4 bases, with 11 bases between the two germline ends. Germline V gene data show CDR1 as MNHEY and CDR2 as SMNVEV (reference sequence). CDR3 amino acids: CASSPREGYGYTF. The DNA for the CDR3 is TGTGCCAGCAGTCCCAGGGAGGGCTATGGCTACACCTTC.

V and J are TRBV5-6 and TRBJ2-7; TRBD1 is a possible D gene (6 bases). CDR1 and CDR2 (germline): SGHDT, YYEEEE. Trimming left V 4 bases short and J 4 bases short, with 9 bases between. The CDR3 is 12 residues long. The CDR3 DNA reads as TGTGCCAGCAGCGAAGGACAGTACGAGCAGTACTTC. Amino acid sequence: CASSEGQYEQYF.

In DNA, the CDR3 is TGCGCCAGCAGCCTCCTAGAATCATCAGAGACCCAGTACTTC. It yields the protein CASSLLESSETQYF. The V gene is TRBV5-1, the J gene TRBJ2-5; no definite D call. The V gene's germline CDR1 is SGHRS and CDR2 YFSETQ. Trimming took 4 bases from V and 4 from J, leaving 14 bases between them. The CDR3 contains 14 residues.